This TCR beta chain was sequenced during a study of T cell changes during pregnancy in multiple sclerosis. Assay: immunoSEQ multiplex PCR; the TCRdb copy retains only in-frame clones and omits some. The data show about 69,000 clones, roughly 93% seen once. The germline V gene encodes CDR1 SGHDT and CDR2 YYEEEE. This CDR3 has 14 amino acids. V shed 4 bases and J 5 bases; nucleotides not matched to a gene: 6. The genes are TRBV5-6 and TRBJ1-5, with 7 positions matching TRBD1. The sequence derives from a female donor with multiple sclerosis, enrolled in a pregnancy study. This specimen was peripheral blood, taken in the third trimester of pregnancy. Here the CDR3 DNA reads TGTGCCAGCAGCCGGGACAGCAGCTATCAGCCCCAGCATTTT. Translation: CASSRDSSYQPQHF.